Listed here is a single T cell receptor beta chain. Its antigen is not identified. Each sample's TCRB immunosequencing used around 470 nanograms of biopsy DNA. Sequencing used immunoSEQ multiplex PCR; TCRdb keeps in-frame clones, though not all of them. The sample records thousands of clones, under 85% being singletons. The sample is drawn from a study of T cell repertoires in ileal Crohn's disease. Study-wide context: At surgery, 35% of patients smoked, with median disease duration 7.9 years. General observations from the study: Active smokers at surgery had more clonal expansions than non-smokers. All patients with clonality above 26.8% had endoscopic recurrence.

From germline, CDR1 is SNHLY and CDR2 FYNNEI. The CDR3 runs 19 residues. V lost 4 bases and J 1 base, leaving 23 bases between the germline ends. This chain links TRBV2 with TRBJ2-4; possibly TRBD2 for D (7 bases). The clonotype originates from an adult with Crohn's disease. The sequenced sample consisted of ileal tissue. CDR3 protein: CASSVPAGAPEQAKNIQYF. DNA of the CDR3: TGTGCCAGCAGTGTCCCCGCGGGGGCGCCGGAACAGGCCAAAAACATTCAGTACTTC.